This is a list of T cell receptor beta chains from one sample in a study of blood T cell repertoires in COVID-19. Profiled with immunoSEQ multiplex PCR; TCRdb holds only in-frame clones, not every one. The sample records around 260,000 clones, over 80% being singletons. The sample consisted of peripheral blood. These receptors came from a woman in her 70s with COVID-19, enrolled during active disease. The CDR3 runs from the conserved cysteine through the conserved F or W. D genes are given only for firm matches. A clone size is listed for some rows: how often the clone was seen (once, few, many), or a class if it is expanded.

TRBV18	TRBJ2-5	NA	NA	CASSPFVEVETQYF	TGTGCCAGCTCACCATTTGTCGAGGTAGAGACCCAGTACTTC
TRBV27	TRBJ2-7	NA	TRBD1	CASSFRQGRPYEQYF	TGTGCCAGCAGTTTTAGACAGGGCCGCCCCTACGAGCAGTACTTC
TRBV28	TRBJ2-4	NA	TRBD1	CASRRQGARNIQYF	TGTGCCAGCAGGAGACAGGGGGCCCGGAACATTCAGTACTTC
TRBV3-1/TRBV3-2	TRBJ2-7	NA	TRBD2	CASSQVAGLASEQYF	TGTGCCAGCAGCCAAGTAGCGGGACTAGCAAGCGAGCAGTACTTC
TRBV24-1	TRBJ1-5	NA	TRBD1	CATSDPRQGALGIQPQHF	TGTGCCACCAGTGATCCAAGACAGGGGGCGCTTGGTATTCAGCCCCAGCATTTT
TRBV20-1	TRBJ1-2	NA	NA	CSAAHYGYTF	TGCAGTGCGGCACACTATGGCTACACCTTC
TRBV10-3	TRBJ1-1	NA	NA	CAISEGVSGTEAFF	TGTGCCATCAGTGAGGGGGTTAGCGGCACTGAAGCTTTCTTT
TRBV21-1	TRBJ2-1	NA	NA	CASSKSAGGLGWYNEQFF	TGTGCCAGCAGCAAAAGCGCTGGGGGACTAGGATGGTACAATGAGCAGTTCTTC
TRBV30	TRBJ1-3	NA	TRBD1	CAGHRGKVIYF	TGTGCCGGCCACAGGGGAAAGGTCATATATTTT
TRBV5-4	TRBJ1-2	few	NA	CASSLTAESHGYTF	TGTGCCAGCAGCTTGACAGCGGAATCCCATGGCTACACCTTC
TRBV5-1	TRBJ1-1	NA	NA	CASSLNRRNTEAFF	TGCGCCAGCAGCTTGAACAGGAGGAACACTGAAGCTTTCTTT